Below, one TCR beta chain is given with its context. The data are from a study of T cells in Graves' hyperthyroidism and ophthalmopathy. The study left out patients who had uncontrolled infection, other autoimmune disease, pregnancy or lactation. TCR beta CDR3 regions were amplified from RNA transcripts. The TCR CDR3 first-round RT-PCR relied on the HTBI primer set. TCRdb fed the multiplex PCR reads into MiXCR, producing one record per CDR3 protein. The sample contains 200,000 to 250,000 distinct CDR3 sequences, roughly 18% of which appear only once. The receptor's source is a man aged 45-65 years with Graves' hyperthyroidism. The sequenced sample was blood.

The CDR3 spells CASSFPGRYNEQFF. The CDR3 bases are TGTGCCAGCAGCTTCCCGGGGAGATACAATGAGCAGTTCTTC. The gene calls are TRBV11-1 and TRBJ2-1; D is perhaps TRBD2 (5 bases). With 3 bases removed from V and 4 bases from J, the gap between germline ends came to 10 bases. The CDR3 has 14 amino acids. Germline lookup yields CDR1 SGHAT and CDR2 FQDESV (reference sequence).